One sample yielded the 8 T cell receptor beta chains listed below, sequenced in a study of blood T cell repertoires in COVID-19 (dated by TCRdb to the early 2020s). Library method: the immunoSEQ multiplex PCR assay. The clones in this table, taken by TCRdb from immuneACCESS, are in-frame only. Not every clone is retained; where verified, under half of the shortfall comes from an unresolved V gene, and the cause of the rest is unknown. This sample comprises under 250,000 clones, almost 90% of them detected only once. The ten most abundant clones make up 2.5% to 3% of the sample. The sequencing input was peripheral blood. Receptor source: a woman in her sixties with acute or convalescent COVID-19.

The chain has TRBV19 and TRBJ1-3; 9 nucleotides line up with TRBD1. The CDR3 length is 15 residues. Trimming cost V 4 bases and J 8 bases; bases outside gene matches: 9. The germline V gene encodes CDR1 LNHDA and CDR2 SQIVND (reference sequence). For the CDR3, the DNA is TGTGCCAGTAGTAGGACAGGGGACAGACGAGACACCATATATTTT. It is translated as CASSRTGDRRDTIYF.

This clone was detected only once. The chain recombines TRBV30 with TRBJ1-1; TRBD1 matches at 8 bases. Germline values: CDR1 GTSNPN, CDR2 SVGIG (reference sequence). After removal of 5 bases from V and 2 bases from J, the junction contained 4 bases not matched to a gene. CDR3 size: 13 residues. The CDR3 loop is CAWGTGLNTEAFF. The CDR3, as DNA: TGTGCCTGGGGGACAGGACTCAACACTGAAGCTTTCTTT.

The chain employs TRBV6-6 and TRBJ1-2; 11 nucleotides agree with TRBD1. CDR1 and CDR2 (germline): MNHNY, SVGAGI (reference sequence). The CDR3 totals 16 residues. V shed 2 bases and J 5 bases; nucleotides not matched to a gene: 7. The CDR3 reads CASSYASGTGGYGYTF. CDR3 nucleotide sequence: TGTGCCAGCAGTTACGCCTCCGGGACAGGGGGATATGGCTACACCTTC.

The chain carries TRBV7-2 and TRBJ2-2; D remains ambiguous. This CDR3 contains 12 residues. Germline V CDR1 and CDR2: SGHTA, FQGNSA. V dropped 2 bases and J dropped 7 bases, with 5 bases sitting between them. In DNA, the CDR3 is TGTGCCAGCAGCTTATTTATCGGGGAGCTGTTTTTT. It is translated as CASSLFIGELFF.

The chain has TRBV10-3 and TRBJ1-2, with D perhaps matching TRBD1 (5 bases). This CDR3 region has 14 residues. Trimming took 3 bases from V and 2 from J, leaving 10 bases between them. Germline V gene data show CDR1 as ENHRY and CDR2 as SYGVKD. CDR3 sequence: CAISEGARNYGYTF. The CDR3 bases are TGTGCCATCAGTGAAGGGGCTCGGAACTATGGCTACACCTTC.

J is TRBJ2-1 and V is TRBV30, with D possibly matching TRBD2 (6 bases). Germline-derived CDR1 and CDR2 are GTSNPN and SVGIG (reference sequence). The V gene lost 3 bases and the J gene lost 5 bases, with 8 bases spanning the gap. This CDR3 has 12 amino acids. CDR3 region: CAWRPGDNEQFF. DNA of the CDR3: TGTGCCTGGAGACCGGGAGACAATGAGCAGTTCTTC.

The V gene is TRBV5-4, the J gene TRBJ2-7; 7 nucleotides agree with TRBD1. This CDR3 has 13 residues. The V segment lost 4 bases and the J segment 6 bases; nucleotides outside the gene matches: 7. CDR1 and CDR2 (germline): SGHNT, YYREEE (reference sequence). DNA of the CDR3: TGTGCCAGCAGCACCGACAGGGACGGCGAGCAGTACTTC. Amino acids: CASSTDRDGEQYF.

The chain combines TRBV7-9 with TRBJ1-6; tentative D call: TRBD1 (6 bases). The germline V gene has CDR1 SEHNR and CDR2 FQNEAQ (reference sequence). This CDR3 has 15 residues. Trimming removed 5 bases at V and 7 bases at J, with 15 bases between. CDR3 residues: CASSTDMGANSPLHF. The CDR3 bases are TGTGCCAGCAGCACAGATATGGGGGCGAATTCACCCCTCCACTTT.